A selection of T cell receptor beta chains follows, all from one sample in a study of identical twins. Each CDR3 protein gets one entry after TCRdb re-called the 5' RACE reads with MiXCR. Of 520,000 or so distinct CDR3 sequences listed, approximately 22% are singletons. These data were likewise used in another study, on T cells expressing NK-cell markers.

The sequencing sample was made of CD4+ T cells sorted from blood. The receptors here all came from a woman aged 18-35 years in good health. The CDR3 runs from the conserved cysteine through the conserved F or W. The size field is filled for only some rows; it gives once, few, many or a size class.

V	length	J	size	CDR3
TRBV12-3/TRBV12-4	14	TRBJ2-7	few	CASSLLGGAYEQYF
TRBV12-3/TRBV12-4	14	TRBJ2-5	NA	CASSGNRGQETQYF
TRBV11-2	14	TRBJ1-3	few	CASSKGGTGNTIYF
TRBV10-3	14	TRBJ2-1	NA	CAISAQGGHNEQFF
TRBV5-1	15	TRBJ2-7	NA	CASSVGTGKLREQYF
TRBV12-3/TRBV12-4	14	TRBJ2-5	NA	CASSLEPIGGTQYF
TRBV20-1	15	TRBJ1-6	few	CSARSGGGGNSPLHF
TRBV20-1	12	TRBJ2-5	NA	CSASSLQETQYF
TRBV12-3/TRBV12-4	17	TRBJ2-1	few	CASRRLAGERSYNEQFF
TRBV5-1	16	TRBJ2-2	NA	CASSPPQTGGTGELFF
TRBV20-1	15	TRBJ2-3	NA	CSARPPQADTDTQYF
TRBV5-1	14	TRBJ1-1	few	CASSLHGENTEAFF
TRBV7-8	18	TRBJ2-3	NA	CASSLAPGYPPRTDTQYF
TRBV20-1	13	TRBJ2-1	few	CSAPSGSSSEQFF
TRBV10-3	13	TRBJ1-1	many	CAISAQGNTEAFF
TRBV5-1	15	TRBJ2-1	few	CASSWATGGYNEQFF
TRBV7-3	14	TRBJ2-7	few	CASSPGHDDYEQYF
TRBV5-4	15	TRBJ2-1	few	CASSLPQGSYNEQFF
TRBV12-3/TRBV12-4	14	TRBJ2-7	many	CASSFPGIRNEQYF
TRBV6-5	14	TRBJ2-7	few	CASSWGAPLYEQYF
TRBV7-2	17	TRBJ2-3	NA	CASSGRLAARMLDTQYF
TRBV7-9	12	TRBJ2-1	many	CASSPHGNEQFF
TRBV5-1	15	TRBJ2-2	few	CASRVSFANTGELFF
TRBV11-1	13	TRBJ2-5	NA	CASKMANQETQYF
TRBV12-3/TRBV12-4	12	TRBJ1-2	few	CASSSGAGGYTF